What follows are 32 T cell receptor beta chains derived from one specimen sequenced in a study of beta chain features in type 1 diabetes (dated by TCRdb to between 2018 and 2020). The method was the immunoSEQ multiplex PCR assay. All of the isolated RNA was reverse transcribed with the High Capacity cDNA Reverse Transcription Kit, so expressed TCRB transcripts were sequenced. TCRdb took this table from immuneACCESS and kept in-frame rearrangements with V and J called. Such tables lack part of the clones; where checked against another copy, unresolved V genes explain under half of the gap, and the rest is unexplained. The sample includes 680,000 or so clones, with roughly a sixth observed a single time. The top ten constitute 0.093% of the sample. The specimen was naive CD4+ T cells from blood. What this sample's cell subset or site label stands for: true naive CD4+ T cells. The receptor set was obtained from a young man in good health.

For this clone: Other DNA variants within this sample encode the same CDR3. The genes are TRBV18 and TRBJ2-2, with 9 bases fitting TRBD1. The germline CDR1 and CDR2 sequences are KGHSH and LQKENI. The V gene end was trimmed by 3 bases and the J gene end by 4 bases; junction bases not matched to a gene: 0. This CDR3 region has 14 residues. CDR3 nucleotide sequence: TGTGCCAGCTCACCGGACAGGGGCACCGGGGAGCTGTTTTTT. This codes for CASSPDRGTGELFF.

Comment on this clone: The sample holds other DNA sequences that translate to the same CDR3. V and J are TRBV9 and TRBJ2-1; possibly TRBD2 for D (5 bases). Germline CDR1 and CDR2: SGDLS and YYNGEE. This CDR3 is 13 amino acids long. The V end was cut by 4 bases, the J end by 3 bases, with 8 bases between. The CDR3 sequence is CASSPRDYNEQFF. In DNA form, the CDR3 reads TGTGCCAGCAGCCCTCGGGACTACAATGAGCAGTTCTTC.

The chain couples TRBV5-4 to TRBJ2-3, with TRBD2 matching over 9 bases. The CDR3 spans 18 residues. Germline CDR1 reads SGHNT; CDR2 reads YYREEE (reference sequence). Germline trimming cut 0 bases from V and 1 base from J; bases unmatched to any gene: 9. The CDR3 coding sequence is TGTGCCAGCAGCTTGGTTGGCGGGGGGGCCTTTGGCACAGATACGCAGTATTTT. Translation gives CASSLVGGGAFGTDTQYF. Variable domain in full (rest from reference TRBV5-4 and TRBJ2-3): ETGVTQSPTHLIKTRGQQVTLRCSSQSGHNTVSWYQQALGQGPQFIFQYYREEENGRGNFPPRFSGLQFPNYSSELNVNALELDDSALYLCASSLVGGGAFGTDTQYFGPGTRLTVL.

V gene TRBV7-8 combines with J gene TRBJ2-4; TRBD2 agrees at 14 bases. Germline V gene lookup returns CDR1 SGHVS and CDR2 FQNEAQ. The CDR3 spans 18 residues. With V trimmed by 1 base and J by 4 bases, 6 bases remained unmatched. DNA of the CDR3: TGTGCCAGCAGCTTAGGGCGGACTAGCGGGGGGCCAAAAAACATTCAGTACTTC. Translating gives CASSLGRTSGGPKNIQYF.

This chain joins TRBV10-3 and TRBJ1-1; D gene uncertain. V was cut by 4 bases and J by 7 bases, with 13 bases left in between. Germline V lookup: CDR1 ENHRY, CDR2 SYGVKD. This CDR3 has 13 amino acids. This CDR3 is CAISGPQVIEAFF. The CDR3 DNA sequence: TGTGCCATCAGTGGCCCACAAGTGATTGAAGCTTTCTTT.

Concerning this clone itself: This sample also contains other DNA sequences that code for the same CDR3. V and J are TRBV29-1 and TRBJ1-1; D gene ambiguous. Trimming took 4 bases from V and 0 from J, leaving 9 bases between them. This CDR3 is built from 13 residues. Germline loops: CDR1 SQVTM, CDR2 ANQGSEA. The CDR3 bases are TGCAGCGTTGTGGGAAGACTGAACACTGAAGCTTTCTTT. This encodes CSVVGRLNTEAFF. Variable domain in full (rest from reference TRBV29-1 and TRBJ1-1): SAVISQKPSRDICQRGTSLTIQCQVDSQVTMMFWYRQQPGQSLTLIATANQGSEATYESGFVIDKFPISRPNLTFSTLTVSNMSPEDSSIYLCSVVGRLNTEAFFGQGTRLTVV.

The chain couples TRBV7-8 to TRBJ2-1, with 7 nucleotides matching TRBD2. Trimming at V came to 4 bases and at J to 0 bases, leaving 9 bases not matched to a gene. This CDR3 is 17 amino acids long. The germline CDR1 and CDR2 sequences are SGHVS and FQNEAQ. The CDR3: CASSSRTRPFSYNEQFF. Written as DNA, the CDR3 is TGTGCCAGCAGCTCGCGGACTAGGCCCTTCTCCTACAATGAGCAGTTCTTC. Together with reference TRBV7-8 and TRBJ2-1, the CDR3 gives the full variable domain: GAGVSQSPRYKVAKRGQDVALRCDPISGHVSLFWYQQALGQGPEFLTYFQNEAQLDKSGLPSDRFFAERPEGSVSTLKIQRTQQEDSAVYLCASSSRTRPFSYNEQFFGPGTRLTVL.

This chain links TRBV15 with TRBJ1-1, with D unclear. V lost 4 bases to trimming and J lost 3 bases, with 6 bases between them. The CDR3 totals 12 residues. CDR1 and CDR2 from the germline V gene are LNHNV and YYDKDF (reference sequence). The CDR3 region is CATSKSDTEAFF. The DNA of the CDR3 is TGTGCCACCAGCAAGTCTGACACTGAAGCTTTCTTT.

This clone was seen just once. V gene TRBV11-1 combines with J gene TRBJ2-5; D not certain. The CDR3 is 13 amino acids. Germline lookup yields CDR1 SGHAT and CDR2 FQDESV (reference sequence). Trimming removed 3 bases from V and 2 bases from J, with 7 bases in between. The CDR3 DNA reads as TGTGCCAGCAGCTTTAGCAGACAAGAGACCCAGTACTTC. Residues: CASSFSRQETQYF.

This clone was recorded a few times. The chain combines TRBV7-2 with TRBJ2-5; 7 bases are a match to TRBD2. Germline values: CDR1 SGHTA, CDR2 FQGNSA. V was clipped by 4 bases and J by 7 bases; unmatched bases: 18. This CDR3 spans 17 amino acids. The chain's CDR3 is CASSSTAGIPGGGTQYF. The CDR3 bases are TGTGCCAGCAGCTCCACAGCGGGGATCCCGGGTGGAGGGACCCAGTACTTC.

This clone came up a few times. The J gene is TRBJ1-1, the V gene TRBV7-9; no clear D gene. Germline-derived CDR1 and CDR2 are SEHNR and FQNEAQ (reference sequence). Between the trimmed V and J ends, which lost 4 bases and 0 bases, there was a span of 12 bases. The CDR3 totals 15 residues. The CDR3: CASSSVGRMNTEAFF. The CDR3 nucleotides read TGTGCCAGCAGCTCCGTCGGACGGATGAACACTGAAGCTTTCTTT.

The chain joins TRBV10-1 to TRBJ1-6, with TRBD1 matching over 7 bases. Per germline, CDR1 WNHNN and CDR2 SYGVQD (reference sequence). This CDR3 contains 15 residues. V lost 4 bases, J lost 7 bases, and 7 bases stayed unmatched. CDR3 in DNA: TGCGCCAGCAGTGGACAGGGAGAGAGGAATTCACCCCTCCACTTT. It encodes CASSGQGERNSPLHF.

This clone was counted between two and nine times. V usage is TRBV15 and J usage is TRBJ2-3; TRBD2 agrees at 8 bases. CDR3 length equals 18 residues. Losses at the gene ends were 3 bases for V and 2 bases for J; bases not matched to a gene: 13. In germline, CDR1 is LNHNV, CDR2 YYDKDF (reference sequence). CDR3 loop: CATSRDTSGSWDTDTQYF. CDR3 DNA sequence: TGTGCCACCAGCAGGGATACCAGCGGGAGTTGGGACACAGATACGCAGTATTTT.

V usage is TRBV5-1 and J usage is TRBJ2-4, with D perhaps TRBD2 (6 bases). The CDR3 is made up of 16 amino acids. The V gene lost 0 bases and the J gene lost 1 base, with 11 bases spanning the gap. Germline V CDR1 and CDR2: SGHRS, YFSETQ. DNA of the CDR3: TGCGCCAGCAGCTTGGCTCCTCGGGGGGCCAAAAACATTCAGTACTTC. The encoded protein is CASSLAPRGAKNIQYF.

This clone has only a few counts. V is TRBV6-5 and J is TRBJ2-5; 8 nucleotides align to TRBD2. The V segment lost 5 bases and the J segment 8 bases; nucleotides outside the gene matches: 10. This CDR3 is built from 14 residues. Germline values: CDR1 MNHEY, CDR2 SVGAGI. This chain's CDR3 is CASSAPGLVGTQYF. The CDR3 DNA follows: TGTGCCAGCAGTGCGCCGGGACTAGTAGGAACCCAGTACTTC.

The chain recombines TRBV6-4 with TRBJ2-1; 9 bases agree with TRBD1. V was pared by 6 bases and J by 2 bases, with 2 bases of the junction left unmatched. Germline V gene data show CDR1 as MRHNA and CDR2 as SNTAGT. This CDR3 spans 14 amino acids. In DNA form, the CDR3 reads TGTGCCAGCAGGGGGACAGGGCCCTACAATGAGCAGTTCTTC. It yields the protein CASRGTGPYNEQFF.

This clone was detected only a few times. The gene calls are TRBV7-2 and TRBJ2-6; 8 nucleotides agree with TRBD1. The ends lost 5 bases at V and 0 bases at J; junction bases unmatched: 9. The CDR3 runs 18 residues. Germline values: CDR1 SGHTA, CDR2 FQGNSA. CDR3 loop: CASSARDTGGSGANVLTF. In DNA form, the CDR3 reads TGTGCCAGCAGCGCCAGGGACACAGGGGGCTCTGGGGCCAACGTCCTGACTTTC.

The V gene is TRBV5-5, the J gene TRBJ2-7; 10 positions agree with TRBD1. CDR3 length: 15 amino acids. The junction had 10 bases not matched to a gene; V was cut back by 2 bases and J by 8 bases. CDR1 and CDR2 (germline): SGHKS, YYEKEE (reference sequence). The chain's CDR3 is CASSLVIGTGEQQYF. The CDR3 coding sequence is TGTGCCAGCAGCTTAGTCATAGGGACAGGGGAACAGCAGTACTTC.

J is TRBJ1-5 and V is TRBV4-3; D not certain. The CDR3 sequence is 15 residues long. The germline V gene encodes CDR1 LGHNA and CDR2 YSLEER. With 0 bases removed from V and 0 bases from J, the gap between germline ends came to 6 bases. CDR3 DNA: TGCGCCAGCAGCCAAGATTTACGTAGCAATCAGCCCCAGCATTTT. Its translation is CASSQDLRSNQPQHF.

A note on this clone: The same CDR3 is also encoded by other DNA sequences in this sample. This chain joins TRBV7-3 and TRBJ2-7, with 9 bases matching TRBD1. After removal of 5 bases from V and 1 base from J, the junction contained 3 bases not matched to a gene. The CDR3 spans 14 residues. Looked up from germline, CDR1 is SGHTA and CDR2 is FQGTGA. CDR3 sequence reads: CASSPDRGSYEQYF. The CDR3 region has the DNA TGTGCCAGCAGCCCCGACAGGGGGTCCTACGAGCAGTACTTC.

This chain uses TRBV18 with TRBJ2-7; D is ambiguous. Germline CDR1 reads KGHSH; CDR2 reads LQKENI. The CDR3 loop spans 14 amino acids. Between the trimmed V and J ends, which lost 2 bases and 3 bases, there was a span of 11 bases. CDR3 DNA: TGTGCCAGCTCACCAGTTACCTACAGCTACGAGCAGTACTTC. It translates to CASSPVTYSYEQYF.

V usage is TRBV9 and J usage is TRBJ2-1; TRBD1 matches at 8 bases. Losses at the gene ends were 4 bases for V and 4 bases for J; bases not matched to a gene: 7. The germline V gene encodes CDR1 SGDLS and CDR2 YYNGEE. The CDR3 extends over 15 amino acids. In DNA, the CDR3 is TGTGCCAGCAGCCTGAGGACAGGGTTGTACAATGAGCAGTTCTTC. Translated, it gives CASSLRTGLYNEQFF.

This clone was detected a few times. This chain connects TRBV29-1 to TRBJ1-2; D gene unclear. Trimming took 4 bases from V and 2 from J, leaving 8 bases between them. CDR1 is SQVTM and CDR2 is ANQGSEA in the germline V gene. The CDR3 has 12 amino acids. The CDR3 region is CSVVVGNYGYTF. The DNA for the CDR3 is TGCAGCGTTGTGGTGGGGAACTATGGCTACACCTTC.

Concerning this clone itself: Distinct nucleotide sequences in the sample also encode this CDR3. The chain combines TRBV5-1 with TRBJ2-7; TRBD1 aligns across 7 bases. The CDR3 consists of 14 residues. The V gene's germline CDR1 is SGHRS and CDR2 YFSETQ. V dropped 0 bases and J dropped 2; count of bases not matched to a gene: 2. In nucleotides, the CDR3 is TGCGCCAGCAGCTTGGAGGACAGGACCTACGAGCAGTACTTC. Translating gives CASSLEDRTYEQYF.

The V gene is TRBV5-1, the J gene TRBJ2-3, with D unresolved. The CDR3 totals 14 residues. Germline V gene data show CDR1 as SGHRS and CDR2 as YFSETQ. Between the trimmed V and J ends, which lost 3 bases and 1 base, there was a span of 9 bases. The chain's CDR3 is CASSSERGTDTQYF. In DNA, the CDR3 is TGCGCCAGCAGCTCCGAAAGGGGCACAGATACGCAGTATTTT. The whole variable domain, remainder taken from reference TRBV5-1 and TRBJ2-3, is KAGVTQTPRYLIKTRGQQVTLSCSPISGHRSVSWYQQTPGQGLQFLFEYFSETQRNKGNFPGRFSGRQFSNSRSEMNVSTLELGDSALYLCASSSERGTDTQYFGPGTRLTVL.

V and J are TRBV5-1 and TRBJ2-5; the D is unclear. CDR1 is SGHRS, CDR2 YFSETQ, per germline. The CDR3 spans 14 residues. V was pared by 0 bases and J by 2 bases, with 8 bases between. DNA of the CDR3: TGCGCCAGCAGCTTGGAGTCAGGACAAGAGACCCAGTACTTC. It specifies CASSLESGQETQYF.

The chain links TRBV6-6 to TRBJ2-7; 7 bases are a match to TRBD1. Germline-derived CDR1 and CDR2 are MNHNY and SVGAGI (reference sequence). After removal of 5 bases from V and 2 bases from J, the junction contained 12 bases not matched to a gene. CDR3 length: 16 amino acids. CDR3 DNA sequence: TGTGCCAGCAGTCTTATAGAAACCGGGACAGCCTACGAGCAGTACTTC. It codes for CASSLIETGTAYEQYF.

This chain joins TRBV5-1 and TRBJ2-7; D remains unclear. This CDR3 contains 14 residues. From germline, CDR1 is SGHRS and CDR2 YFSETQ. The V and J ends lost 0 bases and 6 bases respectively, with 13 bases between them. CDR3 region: CASSLAGPPGEQYF. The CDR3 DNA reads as TGCGCCAGCAGCTTGGCCGGACCTCCGGGCGAGCAGTACTTC.

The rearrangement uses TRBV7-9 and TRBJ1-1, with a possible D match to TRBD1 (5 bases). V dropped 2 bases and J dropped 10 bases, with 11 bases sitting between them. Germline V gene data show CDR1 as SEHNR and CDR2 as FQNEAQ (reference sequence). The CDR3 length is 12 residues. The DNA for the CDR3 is TGTGCCAGCAGCTTACAGGCAAGGGGAGCTTTCTTT. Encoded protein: CASSLQARGAFF.

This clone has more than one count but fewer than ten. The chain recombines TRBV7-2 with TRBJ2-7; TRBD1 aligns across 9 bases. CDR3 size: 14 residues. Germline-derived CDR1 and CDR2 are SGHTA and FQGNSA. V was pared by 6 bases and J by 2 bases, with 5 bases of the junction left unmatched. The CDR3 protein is CASRSRDRAYEQYF. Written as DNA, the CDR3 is TGTGCCAGCAGGTCGCGGGACAGGGCCTACGAGCAGTACTTC.

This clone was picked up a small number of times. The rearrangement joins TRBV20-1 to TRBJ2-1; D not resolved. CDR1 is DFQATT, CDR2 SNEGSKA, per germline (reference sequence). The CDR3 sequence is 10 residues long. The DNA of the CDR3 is TGCAATTCGCTCGGGAATGAGCAGTTCTTC. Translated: CNSLGNEQFF.

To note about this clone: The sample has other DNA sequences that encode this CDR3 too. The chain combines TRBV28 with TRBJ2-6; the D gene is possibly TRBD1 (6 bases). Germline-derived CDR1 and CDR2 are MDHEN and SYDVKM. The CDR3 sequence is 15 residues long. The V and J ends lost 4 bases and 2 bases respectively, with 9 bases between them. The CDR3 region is CASSSPGAGANVLTF. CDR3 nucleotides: TGTGCCAGCAGTTCTCCAGGGGCTGGGGCCAACGTCCTGACTTTC.